The rows below give T cell receptor beta chains drawn from one sample of a study of early T cells in non-severe SARS-CoV-2 infection. Each CDR3 protein is one row after TCRdb ran MiXCR on the 5' RACE reads. Of around 61,000 distinct CDR3 sequences listed, under 14% were seen once; the top ten hold 1.7%. Source material: whole blood. The receptor set was obtained from an adult who was a healthcare worker with PCR-confirmed SARS-CoV-2 infection or an uninfected control (not recorded which). Both conserved end residues are part of each CDR3. Each record gives: J gene, clone size, V gene, D gene, CDR3 protein, CDR3 DNA. D genes are given only for firm matches. For some rows the clone size is stated as once, few or many, or as a class when expanded; others skip it.

J: TRBJ2-3
size: many
V: TRBV5-6
D: TRBD2
CDR3: CASSLIGTSGGTDTQYF
DNA: TGTGCCAGCAGCTTGATTGGGACTAGCGGGGGCACCGATACGCAGTATTTT

J: TRBJ2-7
size: many
V: TRBV11-2
D: TRBD1
CDR3: CASRPQGHPYEQYF
DNA: TGTGCCAGCAGACCACAGGGGCACCCCTACGAGCAGTACTTC

J: TRBJ1-1
size: -
V: TRBV7-8
D: TRBD1
CDR3: CASSRGQTPNTEAFF
DNA: TGTGCCAGCAGCCGGGGACAGACCCCGAACACTGAAGCTTTCTTT

J: TRBJ2-1
size: many
V: TRBV7-8
D: -
CDR3: CASSLTYNAEVYNEQFF
DNA: TGTGCCAGCAGCTTAACCTATAACGCAGAGGTCTACAATGAGCAGTTCTTC

J: TRBJ1-5
size: many
V: TRBV20-1
D: -
CDR3: CSARVAGRSSNQPQHF
DNA: TGCAGTGCTAGAGTCGCGGGGCGAAGTAGCAATCAGCCCCAGCATTTT

J: TRBJ2-7
size: few
V: TRBV10-2
D: -
CDR3: CASSEAPEFGRYEQYF
DNA: TGCGCCAGCAGTGAGGCCCCCGAATTTGGCCGGTACGAGCAGTACTTC

J: TRBJ2-1
size: many
V: TRBV5-6
D: -
CDR3: CASSLESGEQFF
DNA: TGTGCCAGCAGCTTGGAAAGCGGGGAGCAGTTCTTC

J: TRBJ1-2
size: many
V: TRBV7-9
D: -
CDR3: CASSPSTPNGYTF
DNA: TGTGCCAGCAGCCCAAGTACTCCCAATGGCTACACCTTC

J: TRBJ2-5
size: -
V: TRBV7-9
D: -
CDR3: CASTPPRGVQETQYF
DNA: TGTGCCAGCACCCCCCCCCGAGGTGTTCAAGAGACCCAGTACTTC

J: TRBJ1-2
size: many
V: TRBV6-5
D: -
CDR3: CASIAPGALQGYTF
DNA: TGTGCCAGCATTGCTCCGGGGGCACTACAGGGCTACACCTTC

J: TRBJ2-2
size: many
V: TRBV7-6
D: -
CDR3: CASSLVGATGELFF
DNA: TGTGCCAGCAGCTTAGTCGGGGCCACCGGGGAGCTGTTTTTT

J: TRBJ2-5
size: many
V: TRBV6-2/TRBV6-3
D: -
CDR3: CASTPEGRIQETQYF
DNA: TGTGCCAGCACCCCCGAAGGGCGGATCCAAGAGACCCAGTACTTC

J: TRBJ2-5
size: -
V: TRBV7-9
D: -
CDR3: CASSLGEKRVTQYF
DNA: TGTGCCAGCAGCTTAGGGGAGAAGAGAGTTACCCAGTACTTC

J: TRBJ1-1
size: -
V: TRBV5-1
D: -
CDR3: CASSLIRGANTEAFF
DNA: TGCGCCAGCAGCCTGATTCGGGGAGCGAACACTGAAGCTTTCTTT

J: TRBJ2-1
size: many
V: TRBV10-3
D: -
CDR3: CAISGAPYNEQFF
DNA: TGTGCCATCAGCGGGGCCCCCTACAATGAGCAGTTCTTC

J: TRBJ1-4
size: -
V: TRBV30
D: -
CDR3: CAWSRAVNEKLFF
DNA: TGTGCCTGGAGTCGGGCGGTCAATGAAAAACTGTTTTTT

J: TRBJ1-5
size: many
V: TRBV20-1
D: TRBD1
CDR3: CSARTGEGRQPQHF
DNA: TGCAGTGCGAGAACAGGGGAGGGACGCCAGCCCCAGCATTTT

J: TRBJ1-1
size: -
V: TRBV11-2
D: TRBD1
CDR3: CASSLVSGGGNTEAFF
DNA: TGTGCCAGCAGCTTAGTGTCAGGGGGAGGTAACACTGAAGCTTTCTTT

J: TRBJ2-5
size: -
V: TRBV7-9
D: -
CDR3: CASSLALGEETQYF
DNA: TGTGCCAGCAGCTTAGCGCTGGGGGAAGAGACCCAGTACTTC

J: TRBJ1-2
size: many
V: TRBV14
D: -
CDR3: CASSREEGYGYTF
DNA: TGTGCCAGCAGCCGAGAAGAGGGCTATGGCTACACCTTC